These 30 T cell receptor beta chains came from one sample sequenced in a study of monozygotic twins with inflammatory bowel disease. TCRdb reanalyzed the 5' RACE reads, giving one entry per CDR3 protein sequence and no DNA. The table lists under 200,000 distinct CDR3 sequences, with 2.8% in the top ten. The sequencing input was blood. These receptors were taken from a human donor with ulcerative colitis or Crohn's disease, or a healthy co-twin of an affected twin (not recorded which).

The chain has TRBV24-1 and TRBJ2-3; TCRdb indicates TRBD2, and absent DNA this call remains unverified. The length of the CDR3 is 18 residues. The germline V gene encodes CDR1 KGHDR and CDR2 SFDVKD. The CDR3 protein is CATSDPRAVAGDTDTQYF.

J is TRBJ2-2 and V is TRBV15; TCRdb's D gene call, TRBD2, goes unchecked for lack of DNA. CDR3 length: 17 residues. Germline loops: CDR1 LNHNV, CDR2 YYDKDF (reference sequence). The CDR3 spells CATSRKTGGTNTGELFF.

The J gene is TRBJ2-1, the V gene TRBV7-8; TCRdb gives TRBD1 as the D gene, but with no DNA this cannot be confirmed. Germline loops: CDR1 SGHVS, CDR2 FQNEAQ. This CDR3 has 13 residues. CDR3 in amino acids: CASSSQGANEQFF.

The chain employs TRBV5-6 and TRBJ2-5; TCRdb designates TRBD1, a call that cannot be tested without DNA. This CDR3 spans 14 amino acids. Germline CDR1 is SGHDT and CDR2 is YYEEEE. The CDR3 sequence: CASSLEPPGETQYF. The full variable domain, with the rest looked up from reference TRBV5-6 and TRBJ2-5, is DAGVTQSPTHLIKTRGQQVTLRCSPKSGHDTVSWYQQALGQGPQFIFQYYEEEERQRGNFPDRFSGHQFPNYSSELNVNALLLGDSALYLCASSLEPPGETQYFGPGTRLLVL.

This rearrangement joins TRBV12-3 or TRBV12-4 to TRBJ2-1. The CDR3 covers 15 residues. The CDR3 loop is CASSFPSDPNNEQFF.

The genes are TRBV7-9 and TRBJ1-5; TCRdb names TRBD1, which stays unverified in the absence of DNA. CDR1 and CDR2 from the germline V gene are SEHNR and FQNEAQ (reference sequence). CDR3 length: 17 amino acids. CDR3 sequence reads: CASSLQGDGYSNQPQHF.

CDR3 loop: CAISEVLAGETQYF. The rearrangement joins TRBV10-3 to TRBJ2-5; checking the TCRdb D call of TRBD2 is not possible without DNA. The CDR3 runs 14 residues. Germline CDR1 is ENHRY and CDR2 is SYGVKD.

This chain links TRBV6-5 with TRBJ2-2; TCRdb outputs TRBD2, but without DNA this stays unchecked. This CDR3 spans 14 amino acids. Germline loops: CDR1 MNHEY, CDR2 SVGAGI. CDR3 amino acids: CASSWDYNTGELFF.

The rearrangement uses TRBV18 and TRBJ2-1; lacking DNA, the TRBD2 call made by TCRdb goes unchecked. Germline assignment: CDR1 KGHSH and CDR2 LQKENI. The CDR3 loop spans 14 amino acids. Here the CDR3 reads CASSPGGTHNEQFF.

The chain has TRBV10-3 and TRBJ2-3; lacking DNA, the TRBD1 call made by TCRdb goes unchecked. The CDR3 contains 15 residues. Germline V gives CDR1 ENHRY, CDR2 SYGVKD. The CDR3 protein is CAIGAQGGAGDTQYF.

This chain connects TRBV12-3 or TRBV12-4 to TRBJ2-2. The CDR3 loop spans 13 amino acids. The CDR3: CASRGQYTGELFF.

The chain recombines TRBV5-1 with TRBJ1-5; the TCRdb D gene call, TRBD1, has no DNA to confirm it. The germline V gene encodes CDR1 SGHRS and CDR2 YFSETQ. This CDR3 is built from 13 residues. CDR3 residues: CASSPGDNQPQHF.

V is TRBV5-1 and J is TRBJ2-3; the TRBD1 assignment by TCRdb is unverifiable without DNA. The germline V gene has CDR1 SGHRS and CDR2 YFSETQ. The CDR3 runs 16 residues. The CDR3 is CASSLTGRIDADTQYF.

V usage is TRBV21-1 and J usage is TRBJ2-3; TCRdb picks TRBD2, but there is no DNA to check that call. TRBV21-1 is a pseudogene segment. The CDR3 extends over 18 amino acids. The CDR3 loop is CASSKRLAGELGTDTQYF.

V gene TRBV5-1 combines with J gene TRBJ2-2; TCRdb returns TRBD2, unconfirmable since there is no DNA. The CDR3 is made up of 14 amino acids. Germline assignment: CDR1 SGHRS and CDR2 YFSETQ. The CDR3 region is CASAGTSSAGELFF.

The V and J genes are TRBV4-1 and TRBJ1-2; TCRdb indicates TRBD1, and absent DNA this call remains unverified. CDR1 MGHRA and CDR2 YSYEKL come from the germline V gene. This CDR3 contains 17 residues. This chain's CDR3 is CASNLSPRDRDLYGYTF.

This CDR3 is CATSEGGPYNEQFF. The chain links TRBV24-1 to TRBJ2-1; TCRdb's D gene call, TRBD2, goes unchecked for lack of DNA. CDR1 is KGHDR, CDR2 SFDVKD, per germline. CDR3 length: 14 residues.

The chain links TRBV5-1 to TRBJ2-1; TCRdb returns TRBD1, unconfirmable since there is no DNA. Germline values: CDR1 SGHRS, CDR2 YFSETQ. CDR3 length: 17 residues. The CDR3 sequence is CASSLKGAGGPYNEQFF.

The chain employs TRBV5-1 and TRBJ1-2; TCRdb's D gene call, TRBD1, goes unchecked for lack of DNA. CDR1 and CDR2 from the germline V gene are SGHRS and YFSETQ. CDR3 length: 15 residues. CDR3 residues: CASSLGQGNFYGYTF.

This chain uses TRBV11-2 with TRBJ2-3; absent DNA, TCRdb's TRBD1 call cannot be checked. Germline lookup yields CDR1 SGHAT and CDR2 FQNNGV. CDR3 length: 15 residues. The CDR3 here is CASSQGGVRTDTQYF.

The chain employs TRBV5-1 and TRBJ2-1. The CDR3 loop spans 19 amino acids. Germline values: CDR1 SGHRS, CDR2 YFSETQ. CDR3 residues: CASSLGLSAAGSSYNEQFF.

CDR3: CASSSIRWTRGGGNIQYF. The rearrangement uses TRBV11-2 and TRBJ2-4; the TCRdb call, TRBD2, lacks DNA for checking. Germline CDR1 is SGHAT and CDR2 is FQNNGV. This CDR3 region has 18 residues. Drawing the rest from reference TRBV11-2 and TRBJ2-4, the complete variable domain is EAGVAQSPRYKIIEKRQSVAFWCNPISGHATLYWYQQILGQGPKLLIQFQNNGVVDDSQLPKDRFSAERLKGVDSTLKIQPAKLEDSAVYLCASSSIRWTRGGGNIQYFGAGTRLSVL.

The J gene is TRBJ1-6, the V gene TRBV5-1; TCRdb outputs TRBD1, but without DNA this stays unchecked. The CDR3 is 14 amino acids. The germline gives CDR1 SGHRS, CDR2 YFSETQ. CDR3 loop: CASSIGESNSPLHF.

The J gene is TRBJ2-1, the V gene TRBV20-1; TCRdb's D call, TRBD2, is unchecked because there is no DNA. Germline lookup yields CDR1 DFQATT and CDR2 SNEGSKA (reference sequence). This CDR3 has 19 residues. The CDR3 is CSARIKVGEAGESYNEQFF.

The genes are TRBV27 and TRBJ1-6; the TCRdb call, TRBD1, lacks DNA for checking. The CDR3 runs 15 residues. Germline lookup yields CDR1 MNHEY and CDR2 SMNVEV (reference sequence). The CDR3 here is CASSPRTGGGSPLHF.

The V and J genes are TRBV5-1 and TRBJ2-3. Germline CDR1 SGHRS, CDR2 YFSETQ. This CDR3 is 14 amino acids long. CDR3: CASSLVGTADTQYF.

The chain couples TRBV7-9 to TRBJ1-1. CDR1 SEHNR and CDR2 FQNEAQ come from the germline V gene (reference sequence). The CDR3 has 12 amino acids. The CDR3 region is CASSLNAPWAFF. The full variable domain, with the rest looked up from reference TRBV7-9 and TRBJ1-1, is DTGVSQNPRHKITKRGQNVTFRCDPISEHNRLYWYRQTLGQGPEFLTYFQNEAQLEKSRLLSDRFSAERPKGSFSTLEIQRTEQGDSAMYLCASSLNAPWAFFGQGTRLTVV.

The chain employs TRBV7-3 and TRBJ2-5. Germline V lookup: CDR1 SGHTA, CDR2 FQGTGA. CDR3 length equals 14 residues. This chain's CDR3 is CASSLAHLGETQYF.

The chain carries TRBV7-9 and TRBJ2-5; TCRdb names TRBD2, which stays unverified in the absence of DNA. Germline V gene lookup returns CDR1 SEHNR and CDR2 FQNEAQ (reference sequence). The CDR3 runs to 14 residues. The CDR3 sequence: CASSPREGRETQYF.

This chain joins TRBV28 and TRBJ2-1; TCRdb names TRBD2, which stays unverified in the absence of DNA. The CDR3 spans 15 residues. Germline CDR1 and CDR2: MDHEN and SYDVKM. The chain's CDR3 is CASSLTTSGINEQFF.